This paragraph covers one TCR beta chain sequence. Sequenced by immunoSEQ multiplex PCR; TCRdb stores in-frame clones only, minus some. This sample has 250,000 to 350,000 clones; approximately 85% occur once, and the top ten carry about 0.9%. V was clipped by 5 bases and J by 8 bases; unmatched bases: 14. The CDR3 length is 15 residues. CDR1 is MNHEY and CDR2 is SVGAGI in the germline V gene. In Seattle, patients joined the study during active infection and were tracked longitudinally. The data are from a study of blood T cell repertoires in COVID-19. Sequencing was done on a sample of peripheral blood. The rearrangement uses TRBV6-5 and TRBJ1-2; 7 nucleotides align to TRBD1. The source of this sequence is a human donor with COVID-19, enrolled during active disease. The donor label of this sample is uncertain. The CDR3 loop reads CASSPPGTDLGGYTF. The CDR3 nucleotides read TGTGCCAGCAGTCCGCCCGGGACAGATCTCGGGGGCTACACCTTC.